This passage covers 24 T cell receptor beta chains from one sample sequenced in a study of blood T cells in healthy people across ages. Through a sample-barcoded 5' primer and a J-beta primer mix, a second PCR was run for 7 to 11 cycles. MiXCR, run by TCRdb on the 5' RACE reads, gives a single entry per CDR3 protein. The sample holds approximately 780,000 distinct CDR3 sequences, around a quarter seen once. These data were also filed under a second study, of T cells of mothers and their children.

The material sequenced was blood. The origin of the receptors is a boy aged 5-17 years in good health.

The chain couples TRBV19 to TRBJ2-3; 8 bases fit TRBD2. Germline lookup yields CDR1 LNHDA and CDR2 SQIVND (reference sequence). CDR3 size: 12 residues. V dropped 6 bases and J dropped 6; count of bases not matched to a gene: 2. DNA of the CDR3: TGTGCCAGTAGAACGGGGGGGGATACGCAGTATTTT. It codes for CASRTGGDTQYF.

The rearrangement links TRBV12-3 or TRBV12-4 to TRBJ2-1; possibly TRBD2 for D (6 bases). Deletions cut 0 bases from V and 7 bases from J, with 10 bases between. The CDR3 extends over 14 amino acids. The CDR3 protein is CASSLARGVNEQFF. The CDR3, as DNA: TGTGCCAGCAGTTTAGCGCGCGGGGTTAATGAGCAGTTCTTC.

In its sample, this clonotype was seen a few times. The chain recombines TRBV18 with TRBJ2-1; a weak D match, TRBD2 (5 bases). With 7 bases removed from V and 3 bases from J, the gap between germline ends came to 13 bases. CDR1 is KGHSH and CDR2 is LQKENI in the germline V gene. This CDR3 is built from 14 residues. In nucleotides, the CDR3 is TGTGCCAGCTGTCCAGCGGCGGTCTACAATGAGCAGTTCTTC. This translates into CASCPAAVYNEQFF.

V gene TRBV12-3 or TRBV12-4 combines with J gene TRBJ2-5; D possibly corresponds to TRBD2 (5 bases). Gene TRBJ2-1 matches the end of the DNA better, so the J call may be wrong. This CDR3 is 13 amino acids long. CDR3 nucleotide sequence: TGTGCCAGCAGTTTAGAAGAGGGTAATGAGCAGTTCTTC. Translating it yields CASSLEEGNEQFF.

The genes are TRBV6-5 and TRBJ2-7; TRBD2 aligns across 8 bases. Unmatched junction bases numbered 12, after V lost 8 bases and J lost 6 bases. The germline gives CDR1 MNHEY, CDR2 SVGAGI. The CDR3 loop spans 14 amino acids. The CDR3 nucleotides are TGTGCCAGCGCCGCCCGGGGGGGAGTGGTCGAGCAGTACTTC. As protein: CASAARGGVVEQYF.

This clonotype was counted many times. This chain connects TRBV5-1 to TRBJ2-1; tentative D call: TRBD2 (6 bases). The V and J ends lost 0 bases and 3 bases respectively, with 10 bases between them. CDR1 is SGHRS, CDR2 YFSETQ, per germline. The CDR3 has 15 residues. The CDR3 DNA is TGCGCCAGCAGCTTGGTGGCGGGGAGCTACAATGAGCAGTTCTTC. Translated: CASSLVAGSYNEQFF.

This clonotype was picked up a small number of times. This chain uses TRBV2 with TRBJ2-2; 10 positions agree with TRBD2. Looked up from germline, CDR1 is SNHLY and CDR2 is FYNNEI. The CDR3 consists of 15 residues. The V and J ends lost 6 bases and 5 bases, in that order; junction bases with no gene match: 6. CDR3 region: CASSGAGGRTGELFF. The CDR3 coding sequence is TGTGCCAGCAGCGGAGCGGGGGGGCGGACCGGGGAGCTGTTTTTT.

Here the CDR3 DNA reads TGTGCCAGCAGCTTAATAGCGGGGGGTCCGGGTACGCAGTATTTT. Translating gives CASSLIAGGPGTQYF. The chain has TRBV7-3 and TRBJ2-3; 10 bases align to TRBD2. The germline gives CDR1 SGHTA, CDR2 FQGTGA. The CDR3 runs 15 residues. The junction had 6 bases not matched to a gene; V was cut back by 1 base and J by 8 bases. Based on the CDR3 plus reference TRBV7-3 and TRBJ2-3, the full variable domain is GAGVSQTPSNKVTEKGKYVELRCDPISGHTALYWYRQSLGQGPEFLIYFQGTGAADDSGLPNDRFFAVRPEGSVSTLKIQRTERGDSAVYLCASSLIAGGPGTQYFGPGTRLTVL.

There are a few counts of this clonotype. V gene TRBV30 combines with J gene TRBJ1-2, with unresolved D. This CDR3 has 11 residues. Per germline, CDR1 GTSNPN and CDR2 SVGIG (reference sequence). CDR3 sequence reads: CAARGNYGYTF. DNA of the CDR3: TGTGCTGCCCGAGGAAACTATGGCTACACCTTC.

This clonotype was picked up many times. The V and J genes are TRBV7-7 and TRBJ2-1; the D gene is possibly TRBD2 (6 bases). CDR1 and CDR2 from the germline V gene are SSHAT and FNYEAQ (reference sequence). V dropped 6 bases and J dropped 0 bases, with 15 bases sitting between them. The CDR3 is 16 residues long. The CDR3 DNA reads as TGTGCCAGCAGTCCTGGAGGGCCGAGCTCCTACAATGAGCAGTTCTTC. It yields the protein CASSPGGPSSYNEQFF. Full variable domain (outside the CDR3, taken from reference TRBV7-7 and TRBJ2-1): GAGVSQSPRYKVTKRGQDVTLRCDPISSHATLYWYQQALGQGPEFLTYFNYEAQPDKSGLPSDRFSAERPEGSISTLTIQRTEQRDSAMYRCASSPGGPSSYNEQFFGPGTRLTVL.

Of note for this clonotype: Sequence at one end of the junction differs from germline and may be a read error. The genes are TRBV12-3 or TRBV12-4 and TRBJ2-6; TRBD1 might be the D (5 bases). The CDR3 sequence is 17 residues long. CDR3 DNA: TGTGCCAGCAGTTTGTTTACCTTACCCTCTGGGGCCAACGTCCCGACTTTC. Its protein is CASSLFTLPSGANVPTF.

The chain recombines TRBV10-3 with TRBJ2-2; D may be TRBD1 (5 bases). Trimming took 3 bases from V and 4 from J, leaving 12 bases between them. Germline CDR1 is ENHRY and CDR2 is SYGVKD. This CDR3 has 15 residues. This chain's CDR3 is CAISEKGIGTGELFF. In DNA, the CDR3 is TGTGCCATCAGTGAAAAGGGGATTGGCACCGGGGAGCTGTTTTTT.

This clonotype was seen a handful of times. The chain joins TRBV24-1 to TRBJ2-3; weak D call: TRBD2 (5 bases). CDR3 length equals 15 residues. Trimming cost V 3 bases and J 1 base, with 10 bases left between them. Germline V gives CDR1 KGHDR, CDR2 SFDVKD. For the CDR3, the DNA is TGTGCCACCAGTGATACCGCCGGGGGCACAGATACGCAGTATTTT. It specifies CATSDTAGGTDTQYF.

This clonotype was detected only a few times. CDR3 in amino acids: CASSYQPSGSQFF. The CDR3, as DNA: TGTGCCAGCAGTTACCAACCCAGCGGGAGTCAGTTCTTC. This sequence joins TRBV6-5 and TRBJ2-1, with 8 nucleotides matching TRBD2. Germline values: CDR1 MNHEY, CDR2 SVGAGI. CDR3 length equals 13 residues. The V and J ends lost 2 bases and 13 bases, in that order; junction bases with no gene match: 7.

V and J are TRBV7-9 and TRBJ2-5, with a tentative D call TRBD1 (5 bases). The J call is in doubt because the DNA end fits TRBJ2-7 better. Germline CDR1 SEHNR, CDR2 FQNEAQ (reference sequence). This CDR3 spans 15 amino acids. In DNA, the CDR3 is TGTGCCAGCAGCTTAATCGCAGGGTCCGTCCACGAGCAGTACTTC. This sequence encodes CASSLIAGSVHEQYF.

This clonotype has a handful of counts. The chain recombines TRBV7-9 with TRBJ1-4; D remains ambiguous. V lost 5 bases and J 7 bases, leaving 8 bases between the germline ends. Germline V CDR1 and CDR2: SEHNR, FQNEAQ (reference sequence). The CDR3 has 12 residues. The CDR3 spells CASSRSSEKLFF. Written as DNA, the CDR3 is TGTGCCAGCAGCCGCTCGAGTGAAAAACTGTTTTTT.

The V call is TRBV4-2, the J call TRBJ2-7; tentative D call: TRBD2 (7 bases). The length of the CDR3 is 17 residues. The V end lost 4 bases, the J end lost 2 bases, and 21 bases lay between the germline ends. Germline V gene sequence: CDR1 LGHNA, CDR2 YNFKEQ. The CDR3 loop reads CASSRGGPGLRAYEQYF. The CDR3 bases are TGTGCCAGCAGCCGCGGGGGCCCGGGACTCCGAGCCTACGAGCAGTACTTC.

This CDR3 is CASRQGGGTDTQYF. CDR3 nucleotides: TGCGCCAGCAGACAGGGAGGGGGCACAGATACGCAGTATTTT. The V and J genes are TRBV5-1 and TRBJ2-3; maybe TRBD2 (7 bases). Germline assignment: CDR1 SGHRS and CDR2 YFSETQ. The length of the CDR3 is 14 residues. V was clipped by 5 bases and J by 1 base, with 11 bases between them.

The chain has TRBV3-1 and TRBJ1-2; 8 bases are shared with TRBD1. CDR3 length: 15 residues. V lost 6 bases, J lost 7 bases, and 13 bases stayed unmatched. Germline CDR1 reads LGHDT; CDR2 reads YNNKEL (reference sequence). CDR3 bases: TGTGCCAGCAGTTCCTCAGGGGGCCACCTCCTTGGCTACACCTTC. Translation: CASSSSGGHLLGYTF.

This clonotype was recorded many times. This chain connects TRBV10-3 to TRBJ1-3, with 11 bases aligning to TRBD1. This CDR3 is 17 amino acids long. V shed 3 bases and J 6 bases; nucleotides not matched to a gene: 10. Germline V gene sequence: CDR1 ENHRY, CDR2 SYGVKD. Here the CDR3 DNA reads TGTGCCATCAGTGACCCTCCTGGGACAGGGGGTGAAAACACCATATATTTT. It is translated as CAISDPPGTGGENTIYF.

V and J are TRBV7-9 and TRBJ2-7, with a weak D call TRBD2 (5 bases). The V end was cut by 2 bases, the J end by 0 bases, with 8 bases between. This CDR3 has 14 residues. Germline CDR1 is SEHNR and CDR2 is FQNEAQ (reference sequence). Written as DNA, the CDR3 is TGTGCCAGCAGCTTATACGAGGGCTCCTACGAGCAGTACTTC. Translating gives CASSLYEGSYEQYF.

This clonotype was seen a few times. The chain employs TRBV5-1 and TRBJ1-6; 8 bases fit TRBD1. The CDR3 has 14 residues. Germline V gives CDR1 SGHRS, CDR2 YFSETQ. V was pared by 3 bases and J by 10 bases, with 6 bases of the junction left unmatched. For the CDR3, the DNA is TGCGCCAGCAGCTCACAGGGACAGGACTCACCCCTCCACTTT. This sequence encodes CASSSQGQDSPLHF.

This clonotype has a handful of counts. V gene TRBV20-1 combines with J gene TRBJ1-4; D may be TRBD1 (5 bases). The CDR3 spans 14 residues. Between the trimmed V and J ends, which lost 6 bases and 9 bases, there was a span of 20 bases. CDR1 DFQATT and CDR2 SNEGSKA come from the germline V gene (reference sequence). The CDR3 coding sequence is TGCAGTGCCCTAGGTCGCGGGGCCGCTCAAAAACTGTTTTTT. Residues: CSALGRGAAQKLFF.

The table lists this clonotype with a few counts. V and J are TRBV10-3 and TRBJ1-4; D not certain. The CDR3 contains 15 residues. Germline-derived CDR1 and CDR2 are ENHRY and SYGVKD. Trimming left V 0 bases short and J 7 bases short, with 12 bases between. CDR3 nucleotide sequence: TGTGCCATCAGTGAGTCAACCAGCGGATTTGAAAAACTGTTTTTT. It specifies CAISESTSGFEKLFF.